This is a list of T cell receptor beta chains from one sample in a study of OX40 agonist ivuxolimab in advanced cancers. Repertoires were generated with immunoSEQ multiplex PCR, while TCRdb's copy carries only in-frame clones and drops some. The sample has tens of thousands of clones, approximately 82% seen once. Sequenced here: CD4+ or CD8+ T cells sorted from blood, sampled in a trial of the OX40 agonist ivuxolimab. The receptors were sampled from an adult with an advanced solid tumor such as melanoma, head and neck, liver or kidney cancer. Both conserved end residues are part of each CDR3. The order of the fields is D gene, V gene, J gene, CDR3 protein. The D gene is left open where the match is weak.

>-|TRBV4-2|TRBJ1-5
CASSPEYTTYNQPQHF
>TRBD1|TRBV19|TRBJ2-7
CASSPYPRDRPDEQYF
>TRBD1|TRBV5-1|TRBJ2-5
CASSSDPTGTGGETQYF
>TRBD2|TRBV7-7|TRBJ2-3
CASSPLAGLDTQYF
>-|TRBV6-4|TRBJ2-2
CASSDVGTRGRELFF
>-|TRBV30|TRBJ1-1
CAWSSQEPAFF
>-|TRBV27|TRBJ2-7
CASSSTSSWVNEQYF
>-|TRBV7-3|TRBJ2-2
CASSLWGPQMNTGELFF
>-|TRBV5-4|TRBJ2-5
CASSSRGGPLTQYF
>-|TRBV7-8|TRBJ2-3
CASSLAGGRTDTQYF
>-|TRBV7-9|TRBJ2-3
CASSERGGNPSTDTQYF
>-|TRBV7-8|TRBJ1-5
CASNQGQKNQPQHF
>-|TRBV19|TRBJ2-1
CASSKGVGFDEQFF
>-|TRBV6-5|TRBJ1-3
CASSLGDSGNTIYF
>TRBD1|TRBV23-1|TRBJ1-2
CASSQTTGAHYGYTF
>TRBD1|TRBV5-4|TRBJ2-3
CASSLGQGGTDTQYF
>-|TRBV15|TRBJ2-7
CATFDATSTPRYEQYF
>-|TRBV10-3|TRBJ1-2
CAISESSGTYGYTF
>-|TRBV2|TRBJ1-5
CASSRTGGEVQPQHF
>-|TRBV5-1|TRBJ1-4
CASSLAGTENEKLFF
>TRBD2|TRBV19|TRBJ2-7
CASSIQASGGGISYEQYF
>TRBD1|TRBV2|TRBJ1-3
CASSYGTGRGTIYF
>-|TRBV21-1|TRBJ1-1
CASRAIRTEAFF
>TRBD2|TRBV4-3|TRBJ2-2
CASSQDSSGGRTGELFF
>TRBD2|TRBV7-9|TRBJ2-3
CASSLEAGGVRDTQYF
>-|TRBV9|TRBJ1-5
CASSVEPASNQPQHF
>-|TRBV5-6|TRBJ2-5
CASSPGSPETQYF
>-|TRBV28|TRBJ2-1
CASSSLLEQFF
>-|TRBV10-3|TRBJ2-7
CAINDGPYEQYF
>-|TRBV30|TRBJ2-7
CAWSFGQGREQYF
>-|TRBV6-1|TRBJ1-1
CAGSVGRQNTEAFF
>-|TRBV6-1|TRBJ1-1
CASSWGVNTEAFF
>TRBD1|TRBV4-3|TRBJ2-7
CASSRSGQRPGEQYF
>-|TRBV30|TRBJ1-4
CAWSVIQRPLEKLFF
>TRBD1|TRBV4-1|TRBJ1-6
CASSPLELGQGNSPLHF
>TRBD1|TRBV11-2|TRBJ1-4
CASSPGQFNEKLFF
>-|TRBV7-2|TRBJ2-4
CASGGNLAKNIQYF
>TRBD1|TRBV7-3|TRBJ2-1
CASSLDRANEQFF
>-|TRBV18|TRBJ2-4
CASSPMELGENIQYF
>-|TRBV2|TRBJ2-5
CASSEQGGKETQYF